This T cell receptor (beta chain) was obtained from a study of T cells in localized non-small cell lung cancer. General observations from the study: The study found T cell clonality highest in uninvolved adjacent lung, above tumor. With higher T cell density in blood came longer overall survival. Detection in adjacent lung was observed for a median around 55 of the top 100 tumor clones.

Here immunoSEQ multiplex PCR was the method, and the copy in TCRdb shows in-frame clones only, minus some. The sample includes 64,000 or so clones, roughly 88% of them seen just once. Notes on this clone: Its antigen is still unknown.

Germline-derived CDR1 and CDR2 are SQVTM and ANQGSEA. J gave up 5 bases and V 5 bases, and 7 bases lay outside the gene matches. This CDR3 comprises 13 residues. This receptor was obtained from a woman between 35 and 70 years old with stage I lung adenocarcinoma. The gene calls are TRBV29-1 and TRBJ1-1; TRBD1 aligns across 8 bases. The specimen comprised peripheral blood, sampled before any cancer treatment. The CDR3 coding sequence is TGCAGCGTTTACACAGGGGGTGGTACTGAAGCTTTCTTT. Protein product: CSVYTGGGTEAFF.